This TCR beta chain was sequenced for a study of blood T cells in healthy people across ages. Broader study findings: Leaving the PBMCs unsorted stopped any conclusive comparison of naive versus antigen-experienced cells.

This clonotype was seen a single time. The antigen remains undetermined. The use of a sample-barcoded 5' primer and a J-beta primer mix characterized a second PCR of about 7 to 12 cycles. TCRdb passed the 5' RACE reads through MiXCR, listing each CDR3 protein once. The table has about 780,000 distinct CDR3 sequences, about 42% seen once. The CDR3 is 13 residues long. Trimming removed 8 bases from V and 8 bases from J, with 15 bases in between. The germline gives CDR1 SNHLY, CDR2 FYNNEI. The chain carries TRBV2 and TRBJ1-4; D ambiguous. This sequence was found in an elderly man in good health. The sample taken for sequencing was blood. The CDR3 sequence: CASEGVVVEKLFF. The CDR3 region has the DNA TGTGCCAGCGAGGGTGTGGTCGTGGAAAAACTGTTTTTT.